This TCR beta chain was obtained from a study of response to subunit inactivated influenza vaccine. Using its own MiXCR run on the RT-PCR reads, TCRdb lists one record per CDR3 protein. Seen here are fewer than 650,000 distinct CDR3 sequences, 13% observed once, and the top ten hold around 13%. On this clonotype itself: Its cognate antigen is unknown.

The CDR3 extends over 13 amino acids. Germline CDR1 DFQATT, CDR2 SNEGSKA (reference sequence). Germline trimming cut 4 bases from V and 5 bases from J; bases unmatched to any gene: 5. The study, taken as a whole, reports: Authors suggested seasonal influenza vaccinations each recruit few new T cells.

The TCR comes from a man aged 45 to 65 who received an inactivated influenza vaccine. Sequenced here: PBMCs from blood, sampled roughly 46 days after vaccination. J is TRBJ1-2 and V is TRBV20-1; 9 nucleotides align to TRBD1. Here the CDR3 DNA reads TGCAGTGCTATCGACAGGGGGGTATATGGCTACACCTTC. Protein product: CSAIDRGVYGYTF.